The clone carrying this TCR beta chain was seen ten or more times. What it binds is unknown. TCRdb itself ran the 5' RACE reads through MiXCR, one entry per CDR3 protein. This sample has under 110,000 distinct CDR3 sequences, with 9.5% to 15% found just once. The CDR3 length is 15 residues. Germline V gives CDR1 LGHNA, CDR2 YSLEER. With 0 bases clipped from V and 5 bases from J, the junction kept 6 bases outside the gene matches. These data come from a study of T-cell memory formation after mild COVID-19. Turning to the study itself: TCR clusters showed largely donor specificity. General study results and limits: CD4/CD8 balance held among clones contracting day 15 to 85, and later expanders leaned CD4+. Chiefly within CM and EM were the contracting CD4+ clones; CD8+ ones were within EMRA.

Sequencing was performed on PBMCs or a T cell subset sorted from them (not recorded which). J is TRBJ2-5 and V is TRBV4-3, with 7 bases that match TRBD2. This sequence was found in an adult woman who had mild COVID-19 (a few samples of this study predate the infection). Cell type and time point are not known. The CDR3 DNA reads TGCGCCAGCAGCCAAGATTTGGGAGGGTCGGAGACCCAGTACTTC. Translating gives CASSQDLGGSETQYF.